The 26 T cell receptor beta chains listed next were all sequenced from one sample in a study of vaccination and CD4 T cells after COVID-19. The Oncomine TCR Beta short-read assay sequenced DNA from cultured CD4+ T cells. TCRdb independently ran MiXCR on the PCR reads; one entry per CDR3 protein. The data show about 20,000 distinct CDR3 sequences, around half seen once. Sample treatment: approximately nine-day PBMC culture with coronavirus spike peptide pools or control peptides (ViraFEST assay). No antigen has been assigned to these receptors. The sequencing sample was made of CD4+ T cells from blood, cultured in vitro. The origin of the receptors is a human donor who had recovered from COVID-19.

The chain has TRBV7-8 and TRBJ1-2; 9 positions match TRBD1. The CDR3 contains 17 residues. V lost 5 bases to trimming and J lost 2 bases; unmatched junction nucleotides: 12. Germline V gene sequence: CDR1 SGHVS, CDR2 FQNEAQ. The CDR3 loop reads CASSQIYRDRVNYGYTF. CDR3 bases: TGTGCCAGCAGCCAAATATACAGGGACAGGGTGAACTATGGCTACACCTTC.

In this sample, this clonotype turned up a few times. This sequence joins TRBV27 and TRBJ2-5; 8 bases are shared with TRBD1. The CDR3 has 16 residues. V dropped 5 bases and J dropped 5; count of bases not matched to a gene: 13. CDR1 and CDR2 from the germline V gene are MNHEY and SMNVEV (reference sequence). CDR3 DNA: TGTGCCAGCAGTAACCCCGAGGCAGGGGGCGTGGAGACCCAGTACTTC. It translates to CASSNPEAGGVETQYF.

The chain combines TRBV20-1 with TRBJ2-5, with 9 bases that match TRBD2. The length of the CDR3 is 13 residues. The ends lost 5 bases at V and 3 bases at J; junction bases unmatched: 4. Germline lookup yields CDR1 DFQATT and CDR2 SNEGSKA (reference sequence). The CDR3 here is CSAGRLAEETQYF. The CDR3 DNA reads as TGCAGTGCTGGGAGACTAGCGGAAGAGACCCAGTACTTC.

The gene calls are TRBV6-5 and TRBJ1-2, with D unclear. Germline CDR1 and CDR2: MNHEY and SVGAGI. The CDR3 loop spans 17 amino acids. V lost 2 bases to trimming and J lost 0 bases, with 16 bases between them. The CDR3 here is CASSYGASGSTNYGYTF. As DNA, the CDR3 is TGTGCCAGCAGTTACGGAGCGTCGGGGAGCACTAACTATGGCTACACCTTC.

The V gene is TRBV12-3 or TRBV12-4, the J gene TRBJ1-2; D remains ambiguous. V lost 3 bases to trimming and J lost 2 bases, with 4 bases between them. This CDR3 comprises 12 residues. The CDR3 region is CASSFENYGYTF. The CDR3 DNA reads TGTGCCAGCAGTTTCGAGAACTATGGCTACACCTTC.

The chain joins TRBV20-1 to TRBJ2-1, with D perhaps assigned TRBD1 or TRBD2 (5 bases each). V lost 6 bases to trimming and J lost 0 bases, with 24 bases between them. The CDR3 has 18 amino acids. CDR1 is DFQATT, CDR2 SNEGSKA, per germline (reference sequence). CDR3 bases: TGCAGTGCCATCGGGGCATTCCAGCGGCACTACTCCTACAATGAGCAGTTCTTC. It codes for CSAIGAFQRHYSYNEQFF.

Notes on this clonotype: One junction end disagrees with the germline gene, perhaps due to a read error. The rearrangement joins TRBV20-1 to TRBJ1-2; no definite D call. The CDR3 spans 13 residues. Per germline, CDR1 DFQATT and CDR2 SNEGSKA (reference sequence). CDR3 sequence reads: CSAREGRTYGYTF. The CDR3 bases are TGCAGTGCGAGAGAAGGACGGACTTATGGCTACACCTTC.

The chain joins TRBV5-8 to TRBJ2-1, with TRBD2 matching 7 bases. The germline V gene has CDR1 SGHTS and CDR2 YDEGEE. With 1 base clipped from V and 4 bases from J, the junction kept 5 bases outside the gene matches. This CDR3 spans 15 amino acids. CDR3 protein: CASSLFAGEYNEQFF. The CDR3 DNA reads TGTGCCAGCAGCTTGTTTGCGGGAGAGTACAATGAGCAGTTCTTC.

This clonotype has more than one count but fewer than ten. In DNA form, the CDR3 reads TGCAGTGCTAGTCGTCCCGGATCTGGAAACACCATATATTTT. It yields the protein CSASRPGSGNTIYF. V and J are TRBV20-1 and TRBJ1-3; D remains unclear. Germline loops: CDR1 DFQATT, CDR2 SNEGSKA (reference sequence). V dropped 3 bases and J dropped 1 base, with 10 bases sitting between them. The CDR3 has 14 residues.

This clonotype was seen a handful of times. The chain joins TRBV10-3 to TRBJ2-5; a weak D match, TRBD1 (6 bases). Per the germline V gene, CDR1 is ENHRY and CDR2 is SYGVKD. Trimming cost V 6 bases and J 5 bases, with 16 bases left between them. CDR3 length equals 14 residues. In DNA form, the CDR3 reads TGTGCCATCAGAGACCAGGGGCGCTGGGAGACCCAGTACTTC. Residues: CAIRDQGRWETQYF.

J is TRBJ2-3 and V is TRBV7-9; D is undetermined. Deletions cut 4 bases from V and 2 bases from J, with 10 bases between. Germline values: CDR1 SEHNR, CDR2 FQNEAQ (reference sequence). The CDR3 has 14 amino acids. The CDR3 is CASSSTLPTDTQYF. The CDR3 DNA follows: TGTGCCAGCAGCTCGACTTTACCCACAGATACGCAGTATTTT.

The rearrangement joins TRBV2 to TRBJ1-5; D is unresolved. Trimming pared 2 bases from V and 5 bases from J, leaving 10 bases between. CDR3 length: 14 residues. Germline CDR1 and CDR2: SNHLY and FYNNEI. The CDR3: CASSELRPDQPQHF. CDR3 DNA: TGTGCCAGCAGTGAATTACGGCCGGATCAGCCCCAGCATTTT.

The rearrangement links TRBV6-1 to TRBJ1-4; 7 nucleotides line up with TRBD1. The V and J ends lost 5 bases and 11 bases, in that order; junction bases with no gene match: 2. The CDR3 spans 11 residues. Germline CDR1 is MNHNS and CDR2 is SASEGT. In nucleotides, the CDR3 is TGTGCCAGCAGTAACAGGGGCAAACTGTTTTTT. The encoded protein is CASSNRGKLFF.

This clonotype was seen only once. J is TRBJ2-5 and V is TRBV6-1, with TRBD2 matching 12 bases. The germline V gene has CDR1 MNHNS and CDR2 SASEGT. The length of the CDR3 is 15 residues. The V and J ends lost 4 bases and 4 bases, in that order; junction bases with no gene match: 4. The CDR3 DNA reads as TGTGCCAGCAGTGTAACTAGCGGGAGGAGAGAGACCCAGTACTTC. It specifies CASSVTSGRRETQYF.

This chain joins TRBV27 and TRBJ1-4, with 8 bases lining up with TRBD1. The CDR3 spans 17 residues. V lost 6 bases and J lost 4; bases outside the gene matches: 13. The germline CDR1 and CDR2 sequences are MNHEY and SMNVEV (reference sequence). CDR3 DNA sequence: TGTGCCAGCAGCCGACAGGGGACCACGGGATATAATGAAAAACTGTTTTTT. Amino acid sequence: CASSRQGTTGYNEKLFF.

The chain joins TRBV12-3 or TRBV12-4 to TRBJ1-5, with D possibly being TRBD1 (6 bases). Trimming removed 5 bases from V and 3 bases from J, with 11 bases in between. The CDR3 runs to 14 residues. CDR3: CASSQQGINQPQHF. DNA of the CDR3: TGTGCCAGCAGTCAACAGGGAATCAATCAGCCCCAGCATTTT.

DNA for the CDR3: TGTGCCAGCAGTTGGGACAGAACCGACTCTGGAAACACCATATATTTT. Protein sequence: CASSWDRTDSGNTIYF. The chain is built from TRBV2 and TRBJ1-3; 7 positions agree with TRBD1. There are 16 residues in the CDR3. V gave up 5 bases and J gave up 0 bases; unmatched junction bases: 7. The germline V gene has CDR1 SNHLY and CDR2 FYNNEI.

This chain joins TRBV7-2 and TRBJ2-7, with TRBD2 identical over 13 bases. Germline V gene lookup returns CDR1 SGHTA and CDR2 FQGNSA. The ends lost 8 bases at V and 2 bases at J; junction bases unmatched: 9. The CDR3 runs to 16 residues. The CDR3 here is CASVRTSGGRAYEQYF. The CDR3 DNA reads as TGTGCCAGCGTGCGGACTAGCGGGGGTCGAGCCTACGAGCAGTACTTC. The variable domain in full, completed from reference TRBV7-2 and TRBJ2-7, reads GAGVSQSPSNKVTEKGKDVELRCDPISGHTALYWYRQSLGQGLEFLIYFQGNSAPDKSGLPSDRFSAERTGGSVSTLTIQRTQQEDSAVYLCASVRTSGGRAYEQYFGPGTRLTVT.

J is TRBJ2-1 and V is TRBV7-2, with no clear D. The CDR3 extends over 15 amino acids. V lost 3 bases and J lost 3, with 12 bases in between. CDR1 is SGHTA and CDR2 is FQGNSA in the germline V gene. CDR3 bases: TGTGCCAGCAGCTTGCGTGCCGGGCTCTACAATGAGCAGTTCTTC. It translates to CASSLRAGLYNEQFF.

This clonotype appeared a single time. The rearrangement joins TRBV20-1 to TRBJ2-7, with D perhaps TRBD2 (7 bases). V dropped 5 bases and J dropped 1 base, with 21 bases sitting between them. The germline V gene encodes CDR1 DFQATT and CDR2 SNEGSKA (reference sequence). The CDR3 consists of 16 residues. DNA for the CDR3: TGCAGTGCTTCGGTCCCGCGGGGGCGAGATTCCTACGAGCAGTACTTC. Translation: CSASVPRGRDSYEQYF.

The chain has TRBV7-2 and TRBJ2-5; D is perhaps TRBD2 (6 bases). CDR3 length: 14 residues. Deletions cut 4 bases from V and 4 bases from J, with 13 bases between. Germline CDR1 SGHTA, CDR2 FQGNSA. CDR3: CASSSPTSRETQYF. Written as DNA, the CDR3 is TGTGCCAGCAGCTCCCCGACTAGTAGAGAGACCCAGTACTTC.

This clonotype was seen a handful of times. The CDR3 DNA sequence: TGTGCCAGCAGTGATAGGGACAGGGGAGGCACTGAAGCTTTCTTT. It is translated as CASSDRDRGGTEAFF. The chain has TRBV6-1 and TRBJ1-1, with 10 bases identical to TRBD1. The V gene's germline CDR1 is MNHNS and CDR2 SASEGT. The CDR3 has 15 amino acids. Germline trimming cut 3 bases from V and 4 bases from J; bases unmatched to any gene: 5.

This chain joins TRBV28 and TRBJ1-5; D is unresolved. CDR1 is MDHEN and CDR2 is SYDVKM in the germline V gene. This CDR3 region has 16 residues. V lost 6 bases and J lost 3, with 18 bases in between. The CDR3 DNA reads TGTGCCAGCAGCCGGGGTGGACCCATCTCCAATCAGCCCCAGCATTTT. Protein sequence: CASSRGGPISNQPQHF. The complete variable domain, with remaining parts taken from reference TRBV28 and TRBJ1-5, reads DVKVTQSSRYLVKRTGEKVFLECVQDMDHENMFWYRQDPGLGLRLIYFSYDVKMKEKGDIPEGYSVSREKKERFSLILESASTNQTSMYLCASSRGGPISNQPQHFGDGTRLSIL.

The gene calls are TRBV20-1 and TRBJ1-1, with a weak D call TRBD1 (6 bases). V shed 6 bases and J shed 5 bases, with 10 bases lying between them. The CDR3 covers 11 residues. The V gene's germline CDR1 is DFQATT and CDR2 SNEGSKA (reference sequence). CDR3 protein: CSAAGDTEAFF. Written as DNA, the CDR3 is TGCAGTGCCGCAGGGGATACTGAAGCTTTCTTT.

The chain is built from TRBV19 and TRBJ1-2, with D possibly matching TRBD1 (6 bases). Trimming cost V 5 bases and J 7 bases, with 14 bases left between them. CDR1 LNHDA and CDR2 SQIVND come from the germline V gene (reference sequence). This CDR3 is 13 amino acids long. The chain's CDR3 is CASSLQGSGGYTF. CDR3 in DNA: TGTGCCAGTAGTTTACAGGGTAGCGGTGGCTACACCTTC.

The chain is built from TRBV20-1 and TRBJ1-2; the D gene is possibly TRBD1 (5 bases). This CDR3 contains 11 residues. CDR1 and CDR2 (germline): DFQATT, SNEGSKA (reference sequence). With 6 bases removed from V and 6 bases from J, the gap between germline ends came to 11 bases. DNA for the CDR3: TGCAGTGCCCGGGGCAGGGATGGCTACACCTTC. Its protein product is CSARGRDGYTF.